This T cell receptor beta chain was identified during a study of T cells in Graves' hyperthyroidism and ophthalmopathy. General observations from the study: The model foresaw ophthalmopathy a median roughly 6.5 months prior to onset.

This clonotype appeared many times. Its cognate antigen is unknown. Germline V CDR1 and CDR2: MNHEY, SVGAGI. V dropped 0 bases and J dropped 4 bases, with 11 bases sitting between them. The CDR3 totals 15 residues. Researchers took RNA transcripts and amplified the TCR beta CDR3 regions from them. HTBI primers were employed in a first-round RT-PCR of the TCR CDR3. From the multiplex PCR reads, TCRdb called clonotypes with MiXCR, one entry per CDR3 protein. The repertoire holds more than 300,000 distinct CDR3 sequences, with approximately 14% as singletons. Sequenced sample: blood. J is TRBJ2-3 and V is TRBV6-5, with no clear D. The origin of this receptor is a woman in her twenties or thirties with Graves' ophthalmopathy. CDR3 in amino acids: CASSYSSAGSDTQYF. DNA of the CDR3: TGTGCCAGCAGTTACTCGAGTGCTGGTTCAGATACGCAGTATTTT.